The clone carrying this T cell receptor beta chain was seen once. Its antigen is not known. This entry is derived from a study of T cell responses to AZD1222 COVID-19 vaccine. Broader study findings: Seropositivity was recorded at baseline in only six AZD1222 recipients.

The CDR3 runs 19 residues. Germline assignment: CDR1 LNHDA and CDR2 SQIVND (reference sequence). The ends were cut back, 0 bases at V and 0 bases at J, with 20 bases in the middle. Using immunoSEQ multiplex PCR, the repertoire was profiled, and TCRdb retains in-frame clones only, with some absent. The sample carries some 110,000 clones, 70% to 90% recorded once. The sequencing here drew on peripheral blood, taken 28 days after the second AZD1222 dose. This sequence originates from an adult who received the AZD1222 COVID-19 vaccine. The rearrangement uses TRBV19 and TRBJ1-1; D may be TRBD1 (5 bases). As DNA, the CDR3 is TGTGCCAGTAGTATAGAATGGCCCCGGCGACAGCTCATGAACACTGAAGCTTTCTTT. Its protein product is CASSIEWPRRQLMNTEAFF.